This T cell receptor (beta chain) was sequenced in a study of graft-versus-host responses after intestinal transplantation. Background on the study: Every transplant recipient was induced with anti-thymocyte globulin, then maintained on tacrolimus and steroids for about 3 years. Findings of the study overall: In patients with graft-donor T cell macrochimerism, allograft graft-versus-host to host-versus-graft clonal ratios were high. The recipient marrow held GvH clones, and some of them showed up first in ileum or blood. Circulating GvH clones peaking coincided with falling HvG clones soon after transplant.

Germline V gene sequence: CDR1 MDHEN, CDR2 SYDVKM. V was clipped by 1 base and J by 2 bases; unmatched bases: 2. The CDR3 has 15 residues. With respect to this clone: Its antigen is not known.

Using immunoSEQ multiplex PCR, the repertoire was profiled, and TCRdb retains in-frame clones only, with some absent. The sample yields roughly 81,000 clones, roughly 85% seen once. This specimen was unstimulated CD4+ T cells sorted from spleen or lymph node cells, taken before intestinal transplant. The source of this sequence is a human donor who received an intestinal transplant. This sequence joins TRBV28 and TRBJ1-1; 9 bases line up with TRBD1. DNA of the CDR3: TGTGCCAGCAGTTTATTGGACAGGGGTAACACTGAAGCTTTCTTT. Its protein product is CASSLLDRGNTEAFF.